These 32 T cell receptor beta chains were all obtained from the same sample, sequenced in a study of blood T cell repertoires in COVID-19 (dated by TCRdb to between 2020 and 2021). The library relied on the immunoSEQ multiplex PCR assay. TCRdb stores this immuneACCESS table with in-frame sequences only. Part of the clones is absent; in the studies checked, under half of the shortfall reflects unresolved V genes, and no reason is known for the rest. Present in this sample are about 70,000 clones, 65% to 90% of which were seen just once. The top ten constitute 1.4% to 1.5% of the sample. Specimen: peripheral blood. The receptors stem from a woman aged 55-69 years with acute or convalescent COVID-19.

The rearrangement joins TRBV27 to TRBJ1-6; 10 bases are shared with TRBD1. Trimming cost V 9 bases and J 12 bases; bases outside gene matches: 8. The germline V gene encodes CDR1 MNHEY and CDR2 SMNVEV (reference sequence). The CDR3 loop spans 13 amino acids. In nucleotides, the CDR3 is TGTGCCAGTATGACAGGGGGCATTGGACCCCTCCACTTT. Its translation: CASMTGGIGPLHF.

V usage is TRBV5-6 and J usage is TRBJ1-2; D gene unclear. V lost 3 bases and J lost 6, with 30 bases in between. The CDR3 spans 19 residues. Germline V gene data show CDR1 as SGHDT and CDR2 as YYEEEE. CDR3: CASSSDVGGLVSIAHGYTF. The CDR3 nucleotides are TGTGCCAGCAGCTCGGATGTGGGAGGCCTAGTCTCCATAGCTCATGGCTACACCTTC.

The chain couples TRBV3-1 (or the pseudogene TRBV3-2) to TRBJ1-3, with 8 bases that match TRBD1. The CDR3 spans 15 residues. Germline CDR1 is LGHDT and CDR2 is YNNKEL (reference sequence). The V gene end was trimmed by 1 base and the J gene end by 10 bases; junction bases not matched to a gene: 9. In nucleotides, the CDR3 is TGTGCCAGCAGCCAAGCGTCGACAGGGGTATCGACCATATATTTT. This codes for CASSQASTGVSTIYF.

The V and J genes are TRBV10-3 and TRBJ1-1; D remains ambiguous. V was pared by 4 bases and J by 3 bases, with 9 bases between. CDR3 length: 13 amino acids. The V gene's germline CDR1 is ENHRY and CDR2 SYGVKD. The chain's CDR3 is CAISGRVDTEAFF. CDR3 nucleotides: TGTGCCATCAGTGGCCGGGTTGACACTGAAGCTTTCTTT.

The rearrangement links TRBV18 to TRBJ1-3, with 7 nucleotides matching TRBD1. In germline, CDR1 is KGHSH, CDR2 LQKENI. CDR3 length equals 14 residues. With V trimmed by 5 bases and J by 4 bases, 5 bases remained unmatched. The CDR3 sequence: CASSTDRLGNTIYF. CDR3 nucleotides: TGTGCCAGCTCAACGGACAGGCTAGGAAACACCATATATTTT.

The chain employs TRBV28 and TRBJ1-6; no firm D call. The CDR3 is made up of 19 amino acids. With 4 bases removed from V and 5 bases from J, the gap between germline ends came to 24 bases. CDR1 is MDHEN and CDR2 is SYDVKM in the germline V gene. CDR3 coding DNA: TGTGCCAGCAGTTATGGGGTAGGGAGGAGGCAGGAAGATAATTCACCCCTCCACTTT. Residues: CASSYGVGRRQEDNSPLHF.

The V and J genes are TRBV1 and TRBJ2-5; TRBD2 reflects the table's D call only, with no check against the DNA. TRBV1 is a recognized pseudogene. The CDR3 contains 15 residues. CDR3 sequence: CTSSQAAEIQETQYF. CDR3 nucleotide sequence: TGCACCAGCAGCCAAGCAGCGGAGATCCAAGAGACCCAGTACTTC.

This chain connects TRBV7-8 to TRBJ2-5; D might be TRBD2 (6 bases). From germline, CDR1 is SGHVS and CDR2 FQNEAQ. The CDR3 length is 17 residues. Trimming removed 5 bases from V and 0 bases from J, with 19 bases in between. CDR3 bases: TGTGCCAGCAGCCGCACGCAGTTTGGGAGGTACCAAGAGACCCAGTACTTC. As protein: CASSRTQFGRYQETQYF.

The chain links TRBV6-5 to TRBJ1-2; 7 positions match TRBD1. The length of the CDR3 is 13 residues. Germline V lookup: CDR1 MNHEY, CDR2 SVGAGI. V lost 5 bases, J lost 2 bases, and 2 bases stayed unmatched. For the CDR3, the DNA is TGTGCCAGCAGTCGGGACAGCAACTATGGCTACACCTTC. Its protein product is CASSRDSNYGYTF.

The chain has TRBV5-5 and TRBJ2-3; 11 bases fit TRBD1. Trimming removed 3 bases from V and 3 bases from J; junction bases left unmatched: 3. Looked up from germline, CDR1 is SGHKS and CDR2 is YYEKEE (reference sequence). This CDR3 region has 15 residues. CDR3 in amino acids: CASSSGTGGTDTQYF. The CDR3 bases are TGTGCCAGCAGCTCCGGGACAGGGGGAACAGATACGCAGTATTTT.

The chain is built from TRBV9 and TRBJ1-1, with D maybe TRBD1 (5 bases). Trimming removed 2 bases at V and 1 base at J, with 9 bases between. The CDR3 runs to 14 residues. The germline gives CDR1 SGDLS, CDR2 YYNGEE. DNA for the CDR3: TGTGCCAGCAGCGTGACAGATCGGAACACTGAAGCTTTCTTT. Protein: CASSVTDRNTEAFF.

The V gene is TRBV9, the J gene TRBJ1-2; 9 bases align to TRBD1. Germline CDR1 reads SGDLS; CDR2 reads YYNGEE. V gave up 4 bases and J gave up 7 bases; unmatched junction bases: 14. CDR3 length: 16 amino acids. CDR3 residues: CASSITPHGTGSGYTF. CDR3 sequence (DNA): TGTGCCAGCAGCATCACCCCCCACGGGACAGGGAGTGGCTACACCTTC.

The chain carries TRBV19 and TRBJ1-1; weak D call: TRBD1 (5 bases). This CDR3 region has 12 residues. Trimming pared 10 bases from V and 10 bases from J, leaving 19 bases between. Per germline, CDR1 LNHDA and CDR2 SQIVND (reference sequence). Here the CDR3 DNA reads TGTGCCACGAAGTTGGGGGGGGGTATAGCTTTCTTT. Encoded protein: CATKLGGGIAFF.

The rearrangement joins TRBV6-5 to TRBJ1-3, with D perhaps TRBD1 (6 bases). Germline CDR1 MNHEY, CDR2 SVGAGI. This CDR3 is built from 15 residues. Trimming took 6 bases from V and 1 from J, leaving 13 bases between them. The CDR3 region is CASSYNRDSGNTIYF. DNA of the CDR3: TGTGCCAGCAGCTATAACAGGGATTCTGGAAACACCATATATTTT.

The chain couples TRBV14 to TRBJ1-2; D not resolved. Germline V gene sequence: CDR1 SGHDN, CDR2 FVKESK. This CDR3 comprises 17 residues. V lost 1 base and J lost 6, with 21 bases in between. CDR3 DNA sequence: TGTGCCAGCAGCCAAGGGTATTTTAGACAACGCCAGGATGGCTACACCTTC. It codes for CASSQGYFRQRQDGYTF.

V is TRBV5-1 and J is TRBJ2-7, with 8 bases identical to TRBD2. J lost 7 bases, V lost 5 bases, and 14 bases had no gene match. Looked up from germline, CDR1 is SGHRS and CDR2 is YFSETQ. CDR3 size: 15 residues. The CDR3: CASSSNGRGGREQYF. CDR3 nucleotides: TGCGCCAGCAGTTCCAACGGACGGGGGGGGCGAGAGCAGTACTTC.

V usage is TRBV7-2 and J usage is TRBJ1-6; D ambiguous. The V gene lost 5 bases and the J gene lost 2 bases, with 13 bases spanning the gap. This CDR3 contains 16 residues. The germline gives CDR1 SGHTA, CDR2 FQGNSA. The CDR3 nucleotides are TGTGCCAGCAGCCGCGGGATGGAGGCCTATAATTCACCCCTCCACTTT. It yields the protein CASSRGMEAYNSPLHF.

DNA of the CDR3: TGTGCCAGCAGCTTGTCGGGGGTCACCACAGATACGCAGTATTTT. This gives the protein CASSLSGVTTDTQYF. This chain links TRBV5-6 with TRBJ2-3; D might be TRBD2 (6 bases). Germline values: CDR1 SGHDT, CDR2 YYEEEE. The CDR3 contains 15 residues. V was pared by 1 base and J by 2 bases, with 11 bases between.

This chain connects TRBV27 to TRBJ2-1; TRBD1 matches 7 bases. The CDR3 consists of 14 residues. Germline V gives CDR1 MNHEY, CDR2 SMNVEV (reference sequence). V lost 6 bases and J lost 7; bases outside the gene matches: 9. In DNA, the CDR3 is TGTGCCAGCAGACCTACAGGGGCCGGTAATGAGCAGTTCTTC. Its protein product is CASRPTGAGNEQFF.

CDR3: CASSRRREETQYF. The CDR3 nucleotides are TGTGCCAGTAGTCGCCGTCGGGAAGAGACCCAGTACTTC. The chain combines TRBV19 with TRBJ2-5; the D is unclear. Trimming removed 5 bases at V and 3 bases at J, with 10 bases between. The length of the CDR3 is 13 residues. Germline CDR1 and CDR2: LNHDA and SQIVND (reference sequence).

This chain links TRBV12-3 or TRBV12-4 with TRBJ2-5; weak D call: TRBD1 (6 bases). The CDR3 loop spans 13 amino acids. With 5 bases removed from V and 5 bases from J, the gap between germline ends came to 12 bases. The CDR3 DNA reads TGTGCCAGCAGTCCAGTAAGGGGGGAGACCCAGTACTTC. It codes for CASSPVRGETQYF.

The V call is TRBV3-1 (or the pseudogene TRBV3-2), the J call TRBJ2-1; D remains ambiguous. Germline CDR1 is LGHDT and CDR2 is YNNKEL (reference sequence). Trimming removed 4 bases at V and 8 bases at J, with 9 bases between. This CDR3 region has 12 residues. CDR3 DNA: TGTGCCAGCAGCCTCCGTAGCTATGAGCAGTTCTTC. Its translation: CASSLRSYEQFF.

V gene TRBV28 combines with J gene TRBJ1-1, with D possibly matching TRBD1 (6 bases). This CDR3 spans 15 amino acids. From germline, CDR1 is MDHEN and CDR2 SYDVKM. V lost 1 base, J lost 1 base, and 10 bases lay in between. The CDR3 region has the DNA TGTGCCAGCAGTTTATCAGGGGTCGGGAACACTGAAGCTTTCTTT. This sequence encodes CASSLSGVGNTEAFF. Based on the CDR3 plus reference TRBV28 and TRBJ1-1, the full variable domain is DVKVTQSSRYLVKRTGEKVFLECVQDMDHENMFWYRQDPGLGLRLIYFSYDVKMKEKGDIPEGYSVSREKKERFSLILESASTNQTSMYLCASSLSGVGNTEAFFGQGTRLTVV.

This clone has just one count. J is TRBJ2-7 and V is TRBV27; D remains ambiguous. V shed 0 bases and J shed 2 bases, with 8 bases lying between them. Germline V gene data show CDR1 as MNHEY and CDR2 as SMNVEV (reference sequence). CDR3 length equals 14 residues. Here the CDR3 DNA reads TGTGCCAGCAGTTTATCGACGCAGGCCTACGAGCAGTACTTC. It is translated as CASSLSTQAYEQYF.

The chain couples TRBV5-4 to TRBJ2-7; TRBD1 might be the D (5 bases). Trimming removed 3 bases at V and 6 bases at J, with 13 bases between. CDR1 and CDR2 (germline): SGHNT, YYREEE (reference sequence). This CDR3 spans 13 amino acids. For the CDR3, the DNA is TGTGCCAGCAGCTCAGACAGTTTAATCGAGCAGTACTTC. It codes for CASSSDSLIEQYF.

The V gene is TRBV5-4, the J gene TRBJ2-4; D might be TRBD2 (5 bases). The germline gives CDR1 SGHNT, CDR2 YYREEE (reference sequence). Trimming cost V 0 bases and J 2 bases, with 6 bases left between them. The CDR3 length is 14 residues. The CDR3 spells CASSLASTKNIQYF. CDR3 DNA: TGTGCCAGCAGCTTGGCTAGCACCAAAAACATTCAGTACTTC.

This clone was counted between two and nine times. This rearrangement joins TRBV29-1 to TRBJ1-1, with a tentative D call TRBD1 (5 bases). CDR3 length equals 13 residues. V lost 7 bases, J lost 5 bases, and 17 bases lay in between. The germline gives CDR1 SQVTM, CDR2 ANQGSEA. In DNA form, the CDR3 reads TGCAGCGCCGACGGGGCCGGGAGGACTGAAGCTTTCTTT. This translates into CSADGAGRTEAFF.

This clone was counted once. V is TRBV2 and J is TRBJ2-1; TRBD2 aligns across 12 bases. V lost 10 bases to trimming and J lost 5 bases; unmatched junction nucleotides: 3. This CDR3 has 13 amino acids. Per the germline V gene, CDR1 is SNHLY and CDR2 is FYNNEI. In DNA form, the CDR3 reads TGTGCCACACGGACTAGCGGGGACAATGAGCAGTTCTTC. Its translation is CATRTSGDNEQFF.

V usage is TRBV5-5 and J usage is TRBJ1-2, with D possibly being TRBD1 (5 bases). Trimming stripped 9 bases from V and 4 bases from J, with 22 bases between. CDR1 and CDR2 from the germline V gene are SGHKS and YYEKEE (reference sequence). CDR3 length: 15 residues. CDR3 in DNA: TGTGCCACGACAGAAGGGGTATCTGGGGCCTATGGCTACACCTTC. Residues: CATTEGVSGAYGYTF.

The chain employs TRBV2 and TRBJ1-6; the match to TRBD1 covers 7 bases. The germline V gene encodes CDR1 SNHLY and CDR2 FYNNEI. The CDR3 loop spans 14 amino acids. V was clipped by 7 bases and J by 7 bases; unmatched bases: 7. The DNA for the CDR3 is TGTGCCAGCATGTTGGGGGACAGAAATTCACCCCTCCACTTT. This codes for CASMLGDRNSPLHF.

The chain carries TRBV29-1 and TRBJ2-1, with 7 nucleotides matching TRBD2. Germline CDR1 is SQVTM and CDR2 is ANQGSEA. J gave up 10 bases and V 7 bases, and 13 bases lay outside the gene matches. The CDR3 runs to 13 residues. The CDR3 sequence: CSGAGVAPGEQFF. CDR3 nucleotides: TGCAGCGGCGCGGGAGTGGCGCCCGGGGAGCAGTTCTTC.

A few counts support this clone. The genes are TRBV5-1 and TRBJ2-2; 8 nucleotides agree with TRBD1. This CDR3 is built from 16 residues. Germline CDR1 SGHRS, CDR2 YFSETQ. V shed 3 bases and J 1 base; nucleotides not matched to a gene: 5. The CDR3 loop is CASSSNGQGNTGELFF. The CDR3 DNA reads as TGCGCCAGCAGCTCTAACGGACAGGGGAACACCGGGGAGCTGTTTTTT.